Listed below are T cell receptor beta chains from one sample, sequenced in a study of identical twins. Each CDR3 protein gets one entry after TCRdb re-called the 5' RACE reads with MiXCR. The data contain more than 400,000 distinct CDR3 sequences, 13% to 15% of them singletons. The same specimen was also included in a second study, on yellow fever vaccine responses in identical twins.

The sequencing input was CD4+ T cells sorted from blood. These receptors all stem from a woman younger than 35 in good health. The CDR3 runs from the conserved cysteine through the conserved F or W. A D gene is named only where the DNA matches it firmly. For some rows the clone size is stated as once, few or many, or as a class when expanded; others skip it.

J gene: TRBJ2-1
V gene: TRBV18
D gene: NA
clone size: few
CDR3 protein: CASSPRAQTNNEQFF
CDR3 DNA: TGTGCCAGCTCACCACGTGCCCAAACAAACAATGAGCAGTTCTTC

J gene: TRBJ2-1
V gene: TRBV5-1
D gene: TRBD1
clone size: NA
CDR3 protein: CASSRIQGARYNEQFF
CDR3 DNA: TGCGCCAGCAGCAGAATACAGGGGGCGCGTTACAATGAGCAGTTCTTC

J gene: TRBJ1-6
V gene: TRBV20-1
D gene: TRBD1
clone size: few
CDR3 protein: CSARDRGGSPLHF
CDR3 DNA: TGCAGTGCTAGGGACAGGGGTGGTTCACCCCTCCACTTT

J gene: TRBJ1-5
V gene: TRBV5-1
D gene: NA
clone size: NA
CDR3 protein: CASSPGDGSQPQHF
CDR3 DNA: TGCGCCAGCAGCCCCGGGGACGGCAGTCAGCCCCAGCATTTT

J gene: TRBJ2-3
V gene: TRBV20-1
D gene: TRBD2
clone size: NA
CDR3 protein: CSARDATREGRGTDTQYF
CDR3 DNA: TGCAGTGCTAGAGATGCGACGCGGGAGGGTCGGGGGACAGATACGCAGTATTTT

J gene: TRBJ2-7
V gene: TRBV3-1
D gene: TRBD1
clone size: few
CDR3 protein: CASSQDPGTGRHEQYF
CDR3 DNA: TGTGCCAGCAGCCAAGATCCCGGGACAGGGAGGCACGAGCAGTACTTC

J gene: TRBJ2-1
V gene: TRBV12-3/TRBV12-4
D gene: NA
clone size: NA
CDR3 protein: CASSLAPGVINEQFF
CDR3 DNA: TGTGCCAGCAGCCTAGCTCCAGGGGTGATTAATGAGCAGTTCTTC

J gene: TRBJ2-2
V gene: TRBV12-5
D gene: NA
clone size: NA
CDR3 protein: CASGPEGDRELFF
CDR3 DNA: TGTGCTAGTGGTCCGGAAGGGGACCGGGAGCTGTTTTTT

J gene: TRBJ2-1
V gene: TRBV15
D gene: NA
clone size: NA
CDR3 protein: CATSRGGIPGNEQFF
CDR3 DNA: TGTGCCACCAGCAGAGGGGGAATCCCCGGGAATGAGCAGTTCTTC

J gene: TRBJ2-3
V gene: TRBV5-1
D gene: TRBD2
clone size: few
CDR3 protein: CASTPPGGDTDTQYF
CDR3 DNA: TGCGCCAGCACTCCCCCGGGGGGGGACACAGATACGCAGTATTTT

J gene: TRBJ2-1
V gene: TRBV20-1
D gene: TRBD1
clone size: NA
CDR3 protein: CSARGQGAYEQFF
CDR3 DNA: TGCAGTGCTAGGGGACAGGGGGCCTATGAGCAGTTCTTC

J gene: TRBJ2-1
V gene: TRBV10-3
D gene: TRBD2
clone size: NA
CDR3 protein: CAISDSAGGYNKQFF
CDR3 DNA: TGTGCCATCAGTGATTCGGCGGGGGGATACAATAAGCAGTTCTTC

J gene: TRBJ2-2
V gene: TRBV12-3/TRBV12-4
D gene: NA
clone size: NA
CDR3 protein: CASSLNPIANTGELFF
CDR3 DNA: TGTGCCAGCAGTTTAAACCCGATAGCGAACACCGGGGAGCTGTTTTTT

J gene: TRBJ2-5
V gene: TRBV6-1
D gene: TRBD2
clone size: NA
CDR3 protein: CASIKAGGQETQYF
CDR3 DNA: TGTGCCAGCATTAAAGCGGGGGGTCAAGAGACCCAGTACTTC

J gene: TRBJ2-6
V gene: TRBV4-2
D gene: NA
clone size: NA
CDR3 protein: CASSPWFSQGPSGANVLTF
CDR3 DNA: TGTGCCAGCAGCCCTTGGTTCTCCCAGGGCCCCTCTGGGGCCAACGTCCTGACTTTC

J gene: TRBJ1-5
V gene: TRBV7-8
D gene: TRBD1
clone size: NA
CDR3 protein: CASSPYRGGNQPQHF
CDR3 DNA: TGTGCCAGCAGCCCTTACAGGGGAGGCAATCAGCCCCAGCATTTT

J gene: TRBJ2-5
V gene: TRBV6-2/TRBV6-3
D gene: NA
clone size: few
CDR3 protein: CASRPAGRETQYF
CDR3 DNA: TGTGCCAGCCGCCCTGCGGGGAGGGAGACCCAGTACTTC

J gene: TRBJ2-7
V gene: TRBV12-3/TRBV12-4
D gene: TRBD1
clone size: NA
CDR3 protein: CASSNPGGALEEQYF
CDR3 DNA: TGTGCCAGCAGTAATCCAGGGGGCGCATTGGAGGAGCAGTACTTC

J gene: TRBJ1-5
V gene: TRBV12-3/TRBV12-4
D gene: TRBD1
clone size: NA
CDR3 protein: CASSRDRWGNQPQHF
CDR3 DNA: TGTGCCAGCAGCCGGGACAGGTGGGGCAATCAGCCCCAGCATTTT

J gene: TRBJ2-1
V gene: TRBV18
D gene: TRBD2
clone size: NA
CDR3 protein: CASSPRWIAGDSYNEQFF
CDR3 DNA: TGTGCCAGCTCACCACGGTGGATAGCGGGGGATTCCTACAATGAGCAGTTCTTC

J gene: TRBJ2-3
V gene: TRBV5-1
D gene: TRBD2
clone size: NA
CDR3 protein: CASSSTSGRTDTQYF
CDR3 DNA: TGCGCCAGCAGCTCGACTAGCGGGAGAACAGATACGCAGTATTTT

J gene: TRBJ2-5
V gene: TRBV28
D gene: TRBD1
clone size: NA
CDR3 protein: CASSFPGGGQETQYF
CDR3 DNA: TGTGCCAGCAGTTTTCCAGGGGGTGGACAAGAGACCCAGTACTTC

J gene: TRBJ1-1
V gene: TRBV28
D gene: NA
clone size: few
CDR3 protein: CASSRTRGSTEAFF
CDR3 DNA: TGTGCCAGCAGTCGGACACGGGGCTCTACTGAAGCTTTCTTT

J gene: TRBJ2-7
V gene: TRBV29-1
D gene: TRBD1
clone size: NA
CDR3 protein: CSPTSGQGYEQYF
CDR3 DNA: TGCAGCCCGACCTCGGGACAGGGATACGAGCAGTACTTC

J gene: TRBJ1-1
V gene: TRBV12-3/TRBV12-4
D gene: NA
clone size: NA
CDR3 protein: CASSPPLLDRNTEAFF
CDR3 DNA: TGTGCCAGCAGTCCCCCACTACTTGACAGGAACACTGAAGCTTTCTTT

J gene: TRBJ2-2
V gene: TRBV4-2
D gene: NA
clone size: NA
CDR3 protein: CASSQDPTAGELFF
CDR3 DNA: TGTGCCAGCAGCCAAGATCCTACCGCCGGGGAGCTGTTTTTT

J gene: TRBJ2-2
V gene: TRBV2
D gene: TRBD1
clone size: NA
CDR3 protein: CASTEQGVDGELFF
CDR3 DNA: TGTGCCAGCACCGAACAGGGGGTCGACGGGGAGCTGTTTTTT

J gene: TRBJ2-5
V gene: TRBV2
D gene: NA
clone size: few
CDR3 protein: CASSEEVSGIGKTQYF
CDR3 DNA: TGTGCCAGCAGTGAAGAGGTCTCGGGTATCGGCAAGACCCAGTACTTC

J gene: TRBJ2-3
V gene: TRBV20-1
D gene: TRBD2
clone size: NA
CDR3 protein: CSARSGKADTQYF
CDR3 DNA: TGCAGTGCTAGGAGCGGGAAGGCAGATACGCAGTATTTT

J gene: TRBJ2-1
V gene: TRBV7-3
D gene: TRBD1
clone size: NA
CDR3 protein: CASSSSGQTYNEQFF
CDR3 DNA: TGTGCCAGCAGCTCCTCGGGACAGACCTACAATGAGCAGTTCTTC

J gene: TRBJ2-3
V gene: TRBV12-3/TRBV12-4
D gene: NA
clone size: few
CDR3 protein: CASGGSPPADTQYF
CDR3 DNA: TGTGCCAGCGGAGGTTCACCCCCGGCAGATACGCAGTATTTT

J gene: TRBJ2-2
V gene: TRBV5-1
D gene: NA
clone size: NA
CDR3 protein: CASSFLSGTGELFF
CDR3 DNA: TGCGCCAGCAGCTTCCTGTCCGGGACCGGGGAGCTGTTTTTT

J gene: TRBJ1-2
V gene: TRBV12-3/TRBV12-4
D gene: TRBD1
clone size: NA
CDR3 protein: CASSLAQGASNYGYTF
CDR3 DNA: TGTGCCAGCAGTTTAGCGCAGGGGGCGTCTAACTATGGCTACACCTTC

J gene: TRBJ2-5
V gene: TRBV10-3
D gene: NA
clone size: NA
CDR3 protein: CAIKSGGVEETQYF
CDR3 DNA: TGTGCCATCAAATCCGGGGGCGTGGAGGAGACCCAGTACTTC

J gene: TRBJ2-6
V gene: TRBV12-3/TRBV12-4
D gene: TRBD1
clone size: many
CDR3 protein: CASSSGTGSGANVLTF
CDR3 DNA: TGTGCCAGCAGTTCGGGGACAGGGTCTGGGGCCAACGTCCTGACTTTC

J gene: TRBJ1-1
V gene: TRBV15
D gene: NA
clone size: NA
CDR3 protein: CATIQPGRLSTEAFF
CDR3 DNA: TGTGCCACCATACAACCAGGGAGACTTTCCACTGAAGCTTTCTTT

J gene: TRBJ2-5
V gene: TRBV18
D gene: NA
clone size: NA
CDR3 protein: CASSLRQDIQETQYF
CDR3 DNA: TGTGCCAGCTCACTCCGACAAGACATACAAGAGACCCAGTACTTC

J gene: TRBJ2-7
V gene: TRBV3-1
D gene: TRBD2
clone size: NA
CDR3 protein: CASSRGDGGGRAGEQYF
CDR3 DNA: TGTGCCAGCAGCCGAGGTGATGGTGGCGGGAGGGCCGGAGAGCAGTACTTC

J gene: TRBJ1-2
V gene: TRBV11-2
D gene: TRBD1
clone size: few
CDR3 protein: CASSLDLGTANYGYTF
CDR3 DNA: TGTGCCAGCAGCTTAGATCTGGGGACAGCTAACTATGGCTACACCTTC

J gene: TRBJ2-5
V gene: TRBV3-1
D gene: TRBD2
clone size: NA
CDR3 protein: CATSHEKRTSGQGTQYF
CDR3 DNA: TGTGCCACCAGCCACGAAAAACGGACTAGCGGACAAGGGACCCAGTACTTC

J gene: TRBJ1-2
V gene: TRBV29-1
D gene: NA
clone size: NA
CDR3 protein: CSGGGQNYGYTF
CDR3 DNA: TGCAGCGGCGGGGGCCAGAACTATGGCTACACCTTC

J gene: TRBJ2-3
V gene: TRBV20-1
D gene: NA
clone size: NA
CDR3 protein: CSARRVATDTQYF
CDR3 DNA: TGCAGTGCTAGACGAGTAGCCACAGATACGCAGTATTTT

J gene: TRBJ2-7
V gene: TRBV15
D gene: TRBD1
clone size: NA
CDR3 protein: CATSRSAGTATITSYEQYF
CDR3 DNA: TGTGCCACCAGCAGGAGTGCCGGGACAGCAACCATTACTTCCTACGAGCAGTACTTC

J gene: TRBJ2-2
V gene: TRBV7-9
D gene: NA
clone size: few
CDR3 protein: CASSLRATETGELFF
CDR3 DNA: TGTGCCAGCAGCTTACGGGCTACGGAAACCGGGGAGCTGTTTTTT

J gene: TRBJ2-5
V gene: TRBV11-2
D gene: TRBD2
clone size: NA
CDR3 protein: CASSLDGGLAGQETQYF
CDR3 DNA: TGTGCCAGCAGCTTAGACGGGGGACTAGCGGGGCAAGAGACCCAGTACTTC

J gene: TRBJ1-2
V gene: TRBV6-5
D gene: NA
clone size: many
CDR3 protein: CASSYVSGYYGYTF
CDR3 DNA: TGTGCCAGCAGTTATGTCTCCGGTTACTATGGCTACACCTTC

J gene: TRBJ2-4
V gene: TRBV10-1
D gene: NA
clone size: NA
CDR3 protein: CASSDGGRNIQYF
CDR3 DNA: TGCGCCAGCAGTGACGGGGGTAGGAACATTCAGTACTTC

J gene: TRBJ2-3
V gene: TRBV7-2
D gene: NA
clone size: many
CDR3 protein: CASRLIERDTQYF
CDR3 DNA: TGTGCCAGCAGATTAATTGAGCGCGATACGCAGTATTTT

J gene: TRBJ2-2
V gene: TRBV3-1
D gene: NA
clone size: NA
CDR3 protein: CASSQGVGSGELFF
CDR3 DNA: TGTGCCAGCAGCCAAGGGGTGGGATCCGGGGAGCTGTTTTTT

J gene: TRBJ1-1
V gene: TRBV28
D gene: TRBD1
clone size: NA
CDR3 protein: CASSHGVTGTANTEAFF
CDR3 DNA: TGTGCCAGCAGCCACGGGGTTACAGGGACAGCGAACACTGAAGCTTTCTTT